These T cell receptor beta chains were read from a single sample in a study of shared clonotypes between healthy human individuals. Assay used: immunoSEQ multiplex PCR; TCRdb lists only in-frame clones, some missing. The sample shows about 550,000 clones, 95% to 96% of them seen only once. The sequencing sample was made of naive CD8+ T cells sorted from blood. The source is a woman between 25 and 40 years old in good health. Both conserved end residues are part of each CDR3. The order of the fields is J gene, clone size, V gene, D gene, CDR3 DNA, CDR3 protein. The D gene is left open where the match is weak. Clone sizes are given selectively: once, few, many, or a class where the clone is expanded.

J: TRBJ2-3
size: NA
V: TRBV5-1
D: TRBD1
DNA: TGCGCCAGCAGCACGGGACAGGGACCAGATACGCAGTATTTT
CDR3: CASSTGQGPDTQYF

J: TRBJ2-7
size: NA
V: TRBV28
D: TRBD1
DNA: TGTGCCAGCAGTCCGAATCTGGCCCGACAGGGGTACTACGAGCAGTACTTC
CDR3: CASSPNLARQGYYEQYF

J: TRBJ2-7
size: once
V: TRBV28
D: TRBD2
DNA: TGTGCCAGCCGGGGACTAGAACCTCCCTACGAGCAGTACTTC
CDR3: CASRGLEPPYEQYF

J: TRBJ2-7
size: NA
V: TRBV30
D: TRBD1
DNA: TGTGCCGGGGGACAGGGGGCATTCGAGCAGTACTTC
CDR3: CAGGQGAFEQYF

J: TRBJ2-7
size: NA
V: TRBV7-2
D: NA
DNA: TGTGCCAGCAGCTTAGATAGCAGATACTACGAGCAGTACTTC
CDR3: CASSLDSRYYEQYF

J: TRBJ2-2
size: NA
V: TRBV28
D: NA
DNA: TGTGCCAGCAGTTCGGACAGAATGAACACCGGGGAGCTGTTTTTT
CDR3: CASSSDRMNTGELFF

J: TRBJ2-7
size: NA
V: TRBV27
D: TRBD1
DNA: TGTGCCAGCAGTTTATCCGGACAGGGGGGACCCTACGAGCAGTACTTC
CDR3: CASSLSGQGGPYEQYF

J: TRBJ2-7
size: NA
V: TRBV5-6
D: TRBD1
DNA: TGTGCCAGCAGCTTAGGGACAGGCGAGCAGTACTTC
CDR3: CASSLGTGEQYF

J: TRBJ1-1
size: NA
V: TRBV19
D: NA
DNA: TGTGCCAGTAGTATAGATTCTTCCTGGATGAACACTGAAGCTTTCTTT
CDR3: CASSIDSSWMNTEAFF

J: TRBJ1-4
size: NA
V: TRBV28
D: NA
DNA: TGTGCCAGCAGTTTGGTTTGGGGGGCAGGTGAAAAACTGTTTTTT
CDR3: CASSLVWGAGEKLFF

J: TRBJ1-1
size: NA
V: TRBV4-1
D: TRBD1
DNA: TGCGCCAGCAGCCCCCGGGACAGGGCGGTTGGCACTGAAGCTTTCTTT
CDR3: CASSPRDRAVGTEAFF

J: TRBJ2-1
size: NA
V: TRBV7-8
D: NA
DNA: TGTGCCAGCATCCGGCCAGAAGTAGGGGGAGATTGGACCAATGAGCAGTTCTTC
CDR3: CASIRPEVGGDWTNEQFF

J: TRBJ2-2
size: NA
V: TRBV28
D: NA
DNA: TGTGCCAGCAGTTTTAGTGGCTGGTTTGAAAAAGGCACCGGGGAGCTGTTTTTT
CDR3: CASSFSGWFEKGTGELFF

J: TRBJ1-2
size: once
V: TRBV7-8
D: NA
DNA: TGTGCCAGCAGCTTAGCCCGAGGGGGAGTCTATGGCTACACCTTC
CDR3: CASSLARGGVYGYTF

J: TRBJ2-1
size: NA
V: TRBV27
D: TRBD1
DNA: TGTGCCACTCATCGACAGGGCCTTAATGAGCAGTTCTTC
CDR3: CATHRQGLNEQFF

J: TRBJ2-5
size: NA
V: TRBV5-4
D: TRBD2
DNA: TGTGCCAGCAGCATAGGACTAGCGGGAGGGTTCGTGGAGACCCAGTACTTC
CDR3: CASSIGLAGGFVETQYF

J: TRBJ2-1
size: NA
V: TRBV11-2
D: NA
DNA: TGTGCCAGCAGCTTTTATGGACAGGGACTATTTGGGCAGTTCTTC
CDR3: CASSFYGQGLFGQFF

J: TRBJ1-1
size: NA
V: TRBV4-2
D: TRBD1
DNA: TGTGCCAGCAGCTTAGGGACAGGGAACATGAACACTGAAGCTTTCTTT
CDR3: CASSLGTGNMNTEAFF

J: TRBJ2-7
size: NA
V: TRBV14
D: NA
DNA: TGTGCCAGCAGCCAAGTGACCTACGAGCAGTACTTC
CDR3: CASSQVTYEQYF

J: TRBJ2-1
size: NA
V: TRBV27
D: NA
DNA: TGTGCCAGTTGTCTGGGAATTAGCTCCTACAATGAGCAGTTCTTC
CDR3: CASCLGISSYNEQFF

J: TRBJ2-7
size: NA
V: TRBV7-2
D: TRBD2
DNA: TGTGCCAGCAGCCTCGGGGGGGGGCCCGAGCAGTACTTC
CDR3: CASSLGGGPEQYF

J: TRBJ2-7
size: NA
V: TRBV5-8
D: TRBD1
DNA: TGTGCCAGCAGCTTGGGACAGGGGTGGTTCTACGAGCAGTACTTC
CDR3: CASSLGQGWFYEQYF

J: TRBJ2-4
size: NA
V: TRBV27
D: TRBD2
DNA: TGTGCCAGCAGACCTAGCGGGAGTTACATTCAGTACTTC
CDR3: CASRPSGSYIQYF

J: TRBJ1-4
size: NA
V: TRBV27
D: NA
DNA: TGTGCCAGCAGCCTCATTGGGATCAGTAATGAAAAACTGTTTTTT
CDR3: CASSLIGISNEKLFF

J: TRBJ2-5
size: NA
V: TRBV7-8
D: TRBD2
DNA: TGTGCCAGCATCACTCTAGCGGGAGTGAGAGAGACCCAGTACTTC
CDR3: CASITLAGVRETQYF

J: TRBJ2-2
size: NA
V: TRBV4-1
D: TRBD1
DNA: TGCGCCAGCAGCCCACAACAGGGGGGCACCGGGGAGCTGTTTTTT
CDR3: CASSPQQGGTGELFF

J: TRBJ1-5
size: NA
V: TRBV6-1
D: NA
DNA: TGTGCCAGCAGACCGGACAGCAATCAGCCCCAGCATTTT
CDR3: CASRPDSNQPQHF

J: TRBJ1-1
size: NA
V: TRBV7-9
D: NA
DNA: TGTGCCAGCAGAGCAGGGTCGGGCACTGAAGCTTTCTTT
CDR3: CASRAGSGTEAFF

J: TRBJ2-1
size: NA
V: TRBV19
D: NA
DNA: TGTGCCAGTAGTATAGAGTACAATGAGCAGTTCTTC
CDR3: CASSIEYNEQFF

J: TRBJ2-7
size: NA
V: TRBV28
D: NA
DNA: TGTGCCAGCAGTTTATGGACAGGATCCTACGAGCAGTACTTC
CDR3: CASSLWTGSYEQYF

J: TRBJ1-5
size: once
V: TRBV28
D: NA
DNA: TGTGCCAGCAGTTTATTTGGGGGAACAAGCAATCAGCCCCAGCATTTT
CDR3: CASSLFGGTSNQPQHF

J: TRBJ1-1
size: NA
V: TRBV28
D: TRBD1
DNA: TGTGCCAGCAGTTCAGGACAGGGGAATTCATGGAACACTGAAGCTTTCTTT
CDR3: CASSSGQGNSWNTEAFF

J: TRBJ2-4
size: NA
V: TRBV28
D: TRBD2
DNA: TGTGCCAGCAGTCCGCTACGAGGGAGGGTTGTCTCCGCCAAAAACATTCAGTACTTC
CDR3: CASSPLRGRVVSAKNIQYF

J: TRBJ2-7
size: NA
V: TRBV19
D: NA
DNA: TGTGCCAGCAGCGCCGGGGTATCGGGCGAGCAGTACTTC
CDR3: CASSAGVSGEQYF

J: TRBJ2-7
size: NA
V: TRBV5-6
D: TRBD2
DNA: TGTGCCAGCAGCTTGTATAGTCGGGGGGACTACGAGCAGTACTTC
CDR3: CASSLYSRGDYEQYF

J: TRBJ1-1
size: NA
V: TRBV5-8
D: NA
DNA: TGTGCCAGCAGCTTGGCAGTCACTGAAGCTTTCTTT
CDR3: CASSLAVTEAFF

J: TRBJ2-7
size: NA
V: TRBV9
D: NA
DNA: TGTGCCAGCAGCGTAGGAGGAAGCCTCTACGAGCAGTACTTC
CDR3: CASSVGGSLYEQYF

J: TRBJ1-1
size: NA
V: TRBV11-3
D: NA
DNA: TGTGCCAGCAGCTACGGCGACACTGAAGCTTTCTTT
CDR3: CASSYGDTEAFF

J: TRBJ2-1
size: NA
V: TRBV28
D: TRBD2
DNA: TGTGCCAGCAGTTTACTTCTAGCGGGAGTAAATGAGCAGTTCTTC
CDR3: CASSLLLAGVNEQFF

J: TRBJ2-3
size: once
V: TRBV28
D: TRBD1
DNA: TGTGCCAGCAGTTTTGGGACAGTATCTCACTCTAGCACAGATACGCAGTATTTT
CDR3: CASSFGTVSHSSTDTQYF

J: TRBJ2-7
size: NA
V: TRBV7-2
D: NA
DNA: TGTGCCAGCAGCGAAGGGGTCGCGCTCTACGAGCAGTACTTC
CDR3: CASSEGVALYEQYF

J: TRBJ2-3
size: NA
V: TRBV29-1
D: NA
DNA: TGCAGCGTTGAAGAAGTGGGTATTACAGATACGCAGTATTTT
CDR3: CSVEEVGITDTQYF

J: TRBJ2-1
size: NA
V: TRBV2
D: NA
DNA: TGTGCCAGCAGACTAGCCGAAAGGTTCTTC
CDR3: CASRLAERFF

J: TRBJ2-1
size: once
V: TRBV27
D: NA
DNA: TGTGCCAGCAGTTTCGGTGCCAGCGACAATGAGCAGTTCTTC
CDR3: CASSFGASDNEQFF

J: TRBJ2-7
size: NA
V: TRBV5-1
D: TRBD2
DNA: TGCGCCAGCAGCAACACTAGCGGGAGGTCCTACGAGCAGTACTTC
CDR3: CASSNTSGRSYEQYF

J: TRBJ2-7
size: NA
V: TRBV7-7
D: NA
DNA: TGTGCCAGCACCGGGGGTGGGGAGCAGTACTTC
CDR3: CASTGGGEQYF

J: TRBJ2-7
size: NA
V: TRBV19
D: TRBD2
DNA: TGTGCCAGTACCCCGGGAGCGGCTAGCGGGACCCTTACCTACGAGCAGTACTTC
CDR3: CASTPGAASGTLTYEQYF

J: TRBJ2-7
size: NA
V: TRBV19
D: NA
DNA: TGTGCCAGTAGCGACAGGACCACCTACGAGCAGTACTTC
CDR3: CASSDRTTYEQYF

J: TRBJ2-5
size: NA
V: TRBV4-1
D: NA
DNA: TGCGCCAGCAGCCAGGGACATCGAGGAGGAGAGACCCAGTACTTC
CDR3: CASSQGHRGGETQYF